This T cell receptor beta chain was sequenced for a study of blood T cell repertoires in COVID-19. The data were produced by immunoSEQ multiplex PCR, yet TCRdb's version contains in-frame clones alone and is incomplete. The sample includes some 270,000 clones, approximately 85% of them seen just once. CDR1 is SGHDN, CDR2 FVKESK, per germline. After removal of 1 base from V and 5 bases from J, the junction contained 4 bases not matched to a gene. The CDR3 is made up of 17 amino acids. The chain has TRBV14 and TRBJ2-2; 13 bases are a match to TRBD2. This TCR came from a woman aged 30 to 39 who had recovered from COVID-19. Sequenced input: PBMCs or T cells enriched from blood (not recorded which). The CDR3 reads CASSQGGLAGETGELFF. For the CDR3, the DNA is TGTGCCAGCAGCCAAGGAGGACTAGCGGGAGAAACCGGGGAGCTGTTTTTT. Combining the CDR3 with reference TRBV14 and TRBJ2-2 gives the whole variable domain EAGVTQFPSHSVIEKGQTVTLRCDPISGHDNLYWYRRVMGKEIKFLLHFVKESKQDESGMPNNRFLAERTGGTYSTLKVQPAELEDSGVYFCASSQGGLAGETGELFFGEGSRLTVL.